One sample yielded the 5 T cell receptor beta chains listed below, sequenced in a study of CD8+CD57+ T cells in acquired aplastic anemia. It was genomic DNA that served as the template for profiling TCR beta VDJ and CDR3. From the reads, TCRdb called clonotypes with MiXCR, one entry per CDR3 protein. The sample comprises some 180,000 distinct CDR3 sequences, roughly 65% of which are singletons, and approximately 40% rests with the top ten. Patients chosen for sequencing had CD8+CD57+ cells that had expanded, as shown by flow cytometry. Material for sequencing was sorted CD4+, CD8+, or CD8+CD57+ T cells (not recorded which) from PBMCs. The receptors originated from a human donor with aplastic anemia.

This clonotype was counted a few times. The J gene is TRBJ1-5, the V gene TRBV2, with D possibly matching TRBD1 (6 bases). Germline lookup yields CDR1 SNHLY and CDR2 FYNNEI. Between the trimmed V and J ends, which lost 6 bases and 7 bases, there was a span of 19 bases. This CDR3 spans 15 amino acids. CDR3 loop: CASSDPTGQGQPQHF. The CDR3 nucleotides are TGTGCCAGCAGCGACCCGACAGGCCAGGGACAGCCCCAGCATTTT.

This clonotype has ten or more counts. The V call is TRBV4-1, the J call TRBJ2-3; no reliable D call. The germline V gene encodes CDR1 MGHRA and CDR2 YSYEKL. The CDR3 covers 15 residues. V was trimmed by 1 base and J by 4 bases, leaving 12 bases between them. CDR3 region: CASSQAWPVSDTQYF. The CDR3 bases are TGCGCCAGCAGCCAAGCCTGGCCTGTTTCAGATACGCAGTATTTT.

This clonotype was observed at least ten times. This chain connects TRBV13 to TRBJ2-7; TRBD2 matches at 11 bases. The CDR3 runs to 14 residues. J was trimmed by 4 bases and V by 4 bases; bases with no gene match: 3. Germline CDR1 reads PRHDT; CDR2 reads FYEKMQ (reference sequence). For the CDR3, the DNA is TGTGCCAGCAGCTGGACTAGCGGGTCTTACGAGCAGTACTTC. As protein: CASSWTSGSYEQYF.

This rearrangement joins TRBV20-1 to TRBJ2-5, with D tentatively TRBD1 (5 bases). The CDR3 is 17 residues long. The V gene's germline CDR1 is DFQATT and CDR2 SNEGSKA (reference sequence). V gave up 1 base and J gave up 0 bases, with 18 bases separating them. This chain's CDR3 is CSARVQDQAIHQETQYF. In nucleotides, the CDR3 is TGCAGTGCTAGAGTACAGGACCAAGCCATCCACCAAGAGACCCAGTACTTC.

CDR3 coding DNA: TGTGCCTGGAGTGGCGGGTCGAGCTCTGGAAACGAGCAGTACTTC. It codes for CAWSGGSSSGNEQYF. This chain joins TRBV30 and TRBJ2-7; tentatively, D is TRBD2 (5 bases). V dropped 1 base and J dropped 5 bases, with 18 bases sitting between them. The CDR3 is 15 amino acids. The germline gives CDR1 GTSNPN, CDR2 SVGIG (reference sequence).